This T cell receptor (beta chain) was sequenced during a study of blood T cell repertoires in COVID-19. On the study more broadly: In each case, the material was cDNA or gDNA derived from T cells, B-cell-depleted T cells, or PBMCs.

Germline loops: CDR1 SEHNR, CDR2 FQNEAQ (reference sequence). V lost 4 bases, J lost 4 bases, and 16 bases stayed unmatched. The CDR3 has 18 residues. This clone was seen once. Individuals drawn from under 30 US areas were roughly 18 to 95 years old. Self-reported history from a screening survey and questionnaire set each donor's cohort. Methods used by the authors: Quantification of nucleated cells was approximated via reference gene primer amplification. The assay was immunoSEQ multiplex PCR, and TCRdb's table has in-frame clones only and misses some. V and J calls and clone size are given by that table; D and trimming were obtained from the DNA. The table shows 130,000 or so clones, with around 84% occurring only once.

Sequencing used PBMCs or T cells enriched from blood (not recorded which). This chain links TRBV7-9 with TRBJ2-7, with 10 bases matching TRBD2. The TCR was taken from a man in his forties with acute COVID-19. CDR3 nucleotide sequence: TGTGCCAGCAGCTCCCCATACCTAGCGGGAGCCGTAACGTACGAGCAGTACTTC. Translation: CASSSPYLAGAVTYEQYF. The full variable domain, completed using reference TRBV7-9 and TRBJ2-7, is DTGVSQNPRHKITKRGQNVTFRCDPISEHNRLYWYRQTLGQGPEFLTYFQNEAQLEKSRLLSDRFSAERPKGSFSTLEIQRTEQGDSAMYLCASSSPYLAGAVTYEQYFGPGTRLTVT.